This T cell receptor (beta chain) comes out of a study of vaccination and CD4 T cells after COVID-19. Across the whole study: In the convalescent cohort, there were six males and four females, two of them Hispanic.

With the Oncomine TCR Beta short-read assay, DNA from cultured CD4+ T cells was sequenced. One entry per CDR3 protein results from TCRdb running MiXCR on the PCR reads. This repertoire shows just over 15,000 distinct CDR3 sequences, over 65% found once; its top ten account for over 15%. Remarks on this clonotype: The antigen is undetermined.

In germline, CDR1 is MNHEY, CDR2 SVGEGT. V was shortened by 0 bases and J by 3 bases, with 12 bases between the two germline ends. The CDR3 totals 15 residues. Stated treatment: roughly ten-day PBMC culture with coronavirus spike peptide pools or control peptides (ViraFEST assay). This chain joins TRBV6-2 or TRBV6-3 and TRBJ2-7; D ambiguous. This clonotype was obtained from a human donor who had recovered from COVID-19. The sequencing sample was made of CD4+ T cells from blood, cultured in vitro. The CDR3 region is CASSYSSLNIYEQYF. Written as DNA, the CDR3 is TGTGCCAGCAGTTACTCGAGTCTTAATATCTACGAGCAGTACTTC.